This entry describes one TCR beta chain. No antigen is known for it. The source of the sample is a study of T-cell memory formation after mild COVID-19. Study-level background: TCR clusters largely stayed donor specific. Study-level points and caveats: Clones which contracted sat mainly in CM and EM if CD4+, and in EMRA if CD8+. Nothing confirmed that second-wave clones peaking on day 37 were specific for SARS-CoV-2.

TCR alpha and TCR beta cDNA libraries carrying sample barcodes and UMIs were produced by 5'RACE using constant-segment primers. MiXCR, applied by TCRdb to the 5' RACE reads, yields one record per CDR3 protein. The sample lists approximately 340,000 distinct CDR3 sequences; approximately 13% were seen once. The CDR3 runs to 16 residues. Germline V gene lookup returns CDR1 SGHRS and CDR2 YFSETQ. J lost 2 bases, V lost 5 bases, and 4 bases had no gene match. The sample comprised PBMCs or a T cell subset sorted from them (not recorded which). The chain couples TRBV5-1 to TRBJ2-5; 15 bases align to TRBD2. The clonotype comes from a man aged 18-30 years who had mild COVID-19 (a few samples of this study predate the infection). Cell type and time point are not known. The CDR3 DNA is TGCGCCAGCAGGACCGGACTAGCGGGGGGGCAAGAGACCCAGTACTTC. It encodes CASRTGLAGGQETQYF.